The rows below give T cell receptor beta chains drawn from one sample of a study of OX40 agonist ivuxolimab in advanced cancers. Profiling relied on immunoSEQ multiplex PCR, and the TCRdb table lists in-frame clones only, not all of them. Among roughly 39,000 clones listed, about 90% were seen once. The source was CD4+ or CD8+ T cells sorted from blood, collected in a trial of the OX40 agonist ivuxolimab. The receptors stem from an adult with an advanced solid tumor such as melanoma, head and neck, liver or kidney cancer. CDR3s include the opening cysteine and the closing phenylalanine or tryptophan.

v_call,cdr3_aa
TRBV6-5,CASSLAGASTDTQYF
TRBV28,CASSLYRESFQYF
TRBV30,CAWSEERDDTQYF
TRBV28,CASSLGGFNTEAFF
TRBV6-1,CASSEAGSGSIDTGELFF
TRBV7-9,CASSQHGTGELFF
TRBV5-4,CASSLVGLGGYGYTF
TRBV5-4,CASSFGGGPYEQYF
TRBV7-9,CASSLMTGHTGELFF
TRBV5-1,CASGGQGRETQYF
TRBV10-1,CASTVRGALYQETQYF
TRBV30,CAWNRGGYEQYF
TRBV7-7,CASSLEGGLPYNEQFF
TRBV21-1,CASSNGETVNTEAFF